This TCR beta chain was documented in a study of neoadjuvant anti-PD-1 for oral cavity cancer. At the level of the study: Nivolumab at 3 mg/kg was mostly given biweekly, three to four doses, pre-surgery.

PBMC libraries mostly used about 450 ng of input genomic DNA, with six replicates per sample. Some clones are missing from TCRdb's copy, which holds only in-frame ones; the method was immunoSEQ multiplex PCR. This table has around 15,000 clones, 66% appearing once. The CDR3 runs to 16 residues. The V and J ends lost 4 bases and 0 bases respectively, with 15 bases between them. Germline V gene sequence: CDR1 SEHNR, CDR2 FQNEAQ (reference sequence). The patients had HPV-negative, locally advanced oral cavity squamous cell carcinoma. The sequence came from a person between 35 and 79 years old with oral cavity squamous cell carcinoma. This chain uses TRBV7-9 with TRBJ2-5, with D possibly matching TRBD2 (6 bases). This material consisted of PBMCs, taken before nivolumab (anti-PD-1) treatment. CDR3 loop: CASSSPLAEYQETQYF. CDR3 nucleotide sequence: TGTGCCAGCAGCTCGCCTTTAGCGGAGTACCAAGAGACCCAGTACTTC.